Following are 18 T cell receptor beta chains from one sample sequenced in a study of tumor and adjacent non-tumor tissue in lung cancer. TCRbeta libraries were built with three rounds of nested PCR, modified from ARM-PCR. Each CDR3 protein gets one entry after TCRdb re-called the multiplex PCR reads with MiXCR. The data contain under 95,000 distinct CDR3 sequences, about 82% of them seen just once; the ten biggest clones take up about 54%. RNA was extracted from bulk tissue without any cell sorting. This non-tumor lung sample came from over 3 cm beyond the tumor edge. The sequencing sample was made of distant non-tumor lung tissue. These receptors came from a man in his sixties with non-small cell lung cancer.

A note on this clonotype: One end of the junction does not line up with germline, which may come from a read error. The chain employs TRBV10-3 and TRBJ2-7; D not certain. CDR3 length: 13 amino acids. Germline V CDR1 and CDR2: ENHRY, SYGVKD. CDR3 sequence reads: CSIKRAPAYKQYF. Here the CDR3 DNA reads TGTTCTATTAAGAGAGCCCCTGCCTACAAGCAGTACTTC.

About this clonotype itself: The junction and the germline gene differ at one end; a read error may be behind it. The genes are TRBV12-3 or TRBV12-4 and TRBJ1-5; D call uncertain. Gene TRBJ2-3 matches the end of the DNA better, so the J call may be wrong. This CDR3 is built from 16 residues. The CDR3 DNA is TGTGCCAACAGTTTAGGTGTGACAAGTAGCAATCAGCCCCAGTATTTT. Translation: CANSLGVTSSNQPQYF.

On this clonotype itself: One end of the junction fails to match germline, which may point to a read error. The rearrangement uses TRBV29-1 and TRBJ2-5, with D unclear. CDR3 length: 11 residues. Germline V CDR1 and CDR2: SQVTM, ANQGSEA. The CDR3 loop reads CSVHGQETQHF. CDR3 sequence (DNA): TGCAGCGTTCACGGCCAAGAGACCCAGCACTTC.

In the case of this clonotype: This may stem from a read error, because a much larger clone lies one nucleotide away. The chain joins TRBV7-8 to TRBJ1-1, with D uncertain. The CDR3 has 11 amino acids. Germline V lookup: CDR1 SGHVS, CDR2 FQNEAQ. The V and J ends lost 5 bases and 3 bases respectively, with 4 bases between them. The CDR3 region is CASSLDTEAFF. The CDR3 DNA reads TGTGCCAGCAGCCTCGACACTGAAGCTTTCTTT.

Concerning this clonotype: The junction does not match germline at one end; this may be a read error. CDR3 nucleotides: TGTGGTACCAGTGACCGGACAGGGTCTGAGGTAGTCTTC. Amino acid sequence: CGTSDRTGSEVVF. The J gene is TRBJ2-1, the V gene TRBV24-1, with 8 bases lining up with TRBD1. Germline V gene lookup returns CDR1 KGHDR and CDR2 SFDVKD. CDR3 length: 13 amino acids.

The CDR3 nucleotides are TGTGCCAGCAATTCCCTCACTAGCGGGGACTTTGCTAGCACAGATACGCAGTATTTT. Its protein product is CASNSLTSGDFASTDTQYF. J is TRBJ2-3 and V is TRBV12-3 or TRBV12-4; 10 bases are a match to TRBD2. The CDR3 sequence is 19 residues long. V was clipped by 7 bases and J by 0 bases; unmatched bases: 16.

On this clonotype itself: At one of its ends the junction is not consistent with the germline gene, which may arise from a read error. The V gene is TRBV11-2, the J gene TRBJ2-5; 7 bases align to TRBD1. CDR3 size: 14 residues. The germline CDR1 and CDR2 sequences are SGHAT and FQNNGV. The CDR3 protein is CANSAGQVQETEYF. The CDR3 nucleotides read TGTGCCAACAGCGCTGGACAGGTCCAAGAGACCGAGTACTTC.

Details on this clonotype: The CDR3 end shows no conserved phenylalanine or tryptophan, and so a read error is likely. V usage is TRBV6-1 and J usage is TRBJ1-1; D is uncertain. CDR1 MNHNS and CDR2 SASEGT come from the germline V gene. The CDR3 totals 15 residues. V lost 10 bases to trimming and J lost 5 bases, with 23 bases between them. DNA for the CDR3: TGTGCCATCCAGGACGGAGGCGTTGGGAGAACTGAAGCTTTCATT. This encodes CAIQDGGVGRTEAFI.

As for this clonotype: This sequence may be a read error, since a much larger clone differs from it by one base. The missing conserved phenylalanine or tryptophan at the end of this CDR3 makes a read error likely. The DNA for the CDR3 is TGTGCCAGCAGTTCAGGGGGTGCCGGGGAGCTGTTTTTA. It yields the protein CASSSGGAGELFL. This chain connects TRBV12-3 or TRBV12-4 to TRBJ2-2; 7 bases fit TRBD1. After removal of 4 bases from V and 6 bases from J, the junction contained 2 bases not matched to a gene. The CDR3 loop spans 13 amino acids.

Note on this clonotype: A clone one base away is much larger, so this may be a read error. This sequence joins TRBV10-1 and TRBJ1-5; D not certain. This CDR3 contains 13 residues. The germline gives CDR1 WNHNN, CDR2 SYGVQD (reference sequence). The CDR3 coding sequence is TGCGCCAGCAGTGAGAGCCCCTTCGGGCCCCGGCATTTT. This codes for CASSESPFGPRHF.

In DNA, the CDR3 is TGCAGAGCTGGACAACCCCAAGAGACCCAGTACTTC. Amino acid sequence: CRAGQPQETQYF. The V gene is TRBV20-1, the J gene TRBJ2-5, with D possibly being TRBD1 (5 bases). The CDR3 sequence is 12 residues long. Germline CDR1 DFQATT, CDR2 SNEGSKA (reference sequence).

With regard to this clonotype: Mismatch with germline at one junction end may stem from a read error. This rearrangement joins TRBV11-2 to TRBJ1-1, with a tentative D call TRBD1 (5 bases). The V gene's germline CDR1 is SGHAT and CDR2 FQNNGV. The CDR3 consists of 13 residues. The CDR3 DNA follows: TGTGTCAGCAGCTTGAGAGGGGACACTGAAGCTTTCTTT. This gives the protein CVSSLRGDTEAFF.

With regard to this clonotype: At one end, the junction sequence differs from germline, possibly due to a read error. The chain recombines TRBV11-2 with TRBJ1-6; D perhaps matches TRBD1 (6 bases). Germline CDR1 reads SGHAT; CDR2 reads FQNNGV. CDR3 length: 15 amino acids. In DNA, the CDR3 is TGTGTCAGCAGTTTAGGAGGGGACAATAGTTCACCCCTCCACTTT. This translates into CVSSLGGDNSSPLHF.

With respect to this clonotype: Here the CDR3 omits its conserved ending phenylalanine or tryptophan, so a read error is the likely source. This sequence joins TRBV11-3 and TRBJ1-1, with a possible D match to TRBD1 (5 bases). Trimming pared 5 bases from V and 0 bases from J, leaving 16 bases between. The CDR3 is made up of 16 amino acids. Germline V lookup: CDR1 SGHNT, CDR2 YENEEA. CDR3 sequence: CASSPTSGQLNTEAFY. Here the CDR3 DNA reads TGTGCCAGCAGCCCTACCTCGGGGCAACTGAACACTGAAGCTTTCTAT.

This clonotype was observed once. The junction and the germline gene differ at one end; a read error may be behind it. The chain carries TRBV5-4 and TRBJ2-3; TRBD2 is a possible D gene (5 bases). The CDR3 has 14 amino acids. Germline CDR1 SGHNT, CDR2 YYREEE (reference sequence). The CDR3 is CANGSGGYTDTQYF. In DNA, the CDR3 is TGTGCCAACGGAAGCGGTGGGTACACAGATACACAGTATTTT.

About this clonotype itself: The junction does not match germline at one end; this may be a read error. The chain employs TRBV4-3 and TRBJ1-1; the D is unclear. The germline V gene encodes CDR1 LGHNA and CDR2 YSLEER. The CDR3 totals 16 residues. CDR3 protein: CANSQDHSQSNSEAFF. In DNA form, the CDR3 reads TGCGCCAACAGCCAAGATCATAGTCAGTCCAATTCTGAAGCTTTCTTT.

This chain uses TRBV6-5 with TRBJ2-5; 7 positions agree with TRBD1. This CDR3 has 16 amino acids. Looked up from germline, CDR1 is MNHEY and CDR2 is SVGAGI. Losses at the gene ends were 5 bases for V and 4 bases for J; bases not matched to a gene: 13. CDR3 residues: CASSPMTGSEGETQYF. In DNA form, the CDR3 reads TGTGCCAGCAGTCCTATGACAGGGTCGGAAGGAGAGACCCAGTACTTC.

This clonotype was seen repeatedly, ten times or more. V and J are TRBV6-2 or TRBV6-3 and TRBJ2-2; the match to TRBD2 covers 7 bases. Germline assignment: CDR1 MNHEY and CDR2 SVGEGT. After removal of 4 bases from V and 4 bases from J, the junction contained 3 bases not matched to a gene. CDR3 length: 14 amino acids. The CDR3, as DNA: TGTGCCAGCAGTTCGGGGGGTCCCACCGGGGAGCTGTTTTTT. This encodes CASSSGGPTGELFF.